Shown below are 17 T cell receptor beta chains from a single sample sequenced in a study of post-analysis software for immune sequencing data. Study conclusions and caveats: Higher frequency in patients than in controls was seen for a handful of TRBV segments, with TRBV5-6, TRBV5-1 and TRBV20-1 among them.

cDNA libraries of TCR beta carried unique molecular identifiers. Via MiXCR, TCRdb re-called the PCR reads, giving one row per CDR3 protein. This sample carries roughly 600,000 distinct CDR3 sequences, around 47% of them seen once, and the ten largest clones take around 1.7%. These receptors' antigens are unknown. The material sequenced was blood. These receptors were collected from a girl between 5 and 17 years old with multiple sclerosis.

This chain links TRBV7-8 with TRBJ2-1; D not resolved. The V end lost 7 bases, the J end lost 0 bases, and 13 bases lay between the germline ends. Germline V gene sequence: CDR1 SGHVS, CDR2 FQNEAQ. The CDR3 has 15 residues. In DNA form, the CDR3 reads TGTGCCAGCACCACCCAGCATAGCTCCTACAATGAGCAGTTCTTC. This gives the protein CASTTQHSSYNEQFF.

This clonotype was picked up a small number of times. The V call is TRBV5-5, the J call TRBJ2-7; 7 nucleotides align to TRBD1. The ends lost 3 bases at V and 7 bases at J; junction bases unmatched: 10. Germline V gene lookup returns CDR1 SGHKS and CDR2 YYEKEE (reference sequence). The CDR3 spans 14 residues. CDR3 in amino acids: CASSSRLQGKEQYF. The CDR3 DNA reads TGTGCCAGCAGCTCACGCTTACAGGGGAAGGAGCAGTACTTC.

This clonotype was found a few times. J is TRBJ2-6 and V is TRBV5-1; D is possibly TRBD1 (6 bases). Germline V gives CDR1 SGHRS, CDR2 YFSETQ. The CDR3 runs 17 residues. V dropped 0 bases and J dropped 0 bases, with 10 bases sitting between them. This CDR3 is CASSLGWGRSGANVLTF. CDR3 nucleotides: TGCGCCAGCAGCTTGGGTTGGGGGCGCTCTGGGGCCAACGTCCTGACTTTC.

This chain links TRBV20-1 with TRBJ2-1, with 8 bases matching TRBD2. The length of the CDR3 is 15 residues. After removal of 3 bases from V and 2 bases from J, the junction contained 6 bases not matched to a gene. CDR1 and CDR2 (germline): DFQATT, SNEGSKA (reference sequence). The CDR3 is CSASLVGRAYNEQFF. Written as DNA, the CDR3 is TGCAGTGCTAGTTTGGTCGGGAGGGCCTACAATGAGCAGTTCTTC.

This clonotype was observed a handful of times. The chain couples TRBV6-5 to TRBJ2-7, with 10 bases lining up with TRBD1. The germline V gene encodes CDR1 MNHEY and CDR2 SVGAGI. CDR3 length equals 17 residues. Trimming cost V 2 bases and J 5 bases; bases outside gene matches: 12. The CDR3 region is CASSYGRPRDRGNEQYF. The CDR3 coding sequence is TGTGCCAGCAGTTACGGTAGGCCCCGGGACAGGGGCAACGAGCAGTACTTC.

V is TRBV12-3 or TRBV12-4 and J is TRBJ2-5; 9 positions match TRBD1. The CDR3 sequence is 14 residues long. V lost 6 bases, J lost 5 bases, and 7 bases stayed unmatched. CDR3: CASSAGQGGETQYF. The CDR3 coding sequence is TGTGCCAGCAGCGCGGGACAGGGCGGGGAGACCCAGTACTTC.

This clonotype has more than one count but fewer than ten. This chain uses TRBV7-2 with TRBJ2-7; 7 nucleotides line up with TRBD2. J was trimmed by 4 bases and V by 8 bases; bases with no gene match: 17. The length of the CDR3 is 16 residues. Per germline, CDR1 SGHTA and CDR2 FQGNSA. The CDR3 is CASSPSGVLGGYEQYF. The CDR3 DNA sequence: TGTGCCAGCTCCCCTAGCGGAGTTTTAGGTGGGTACGAGCAGTACTTC.

Ten or more counts support this clonotype. The chain couples TRBV12-3 or TRBV12-4 to TRBJ2-3; the D gene is possibly TRBD2 (5 bases). CDR3 size: 11 residues. V shed 6 bases and J shed 5 bases, with 6 bases lying between them. This CDR3 reads CASSGVDTQYF. The CDR3 DNA reads TGTGCCAGCAGCGGGGTAGATACGCAGTATTTT.

The chain has TRBV5-1 and TRBJ1-5; tentative D call: TRBD1 (5 bases). Germline CDR1 reads SGHRS; CDR2 reads YFSETQ. V was clipped by 2 bases and J by 3 bases, with 6 bases between them. CDR3 length: 13 amino acids. This chain's CDR3 is CASSLQANQPQHF. The CDR3 DNA reads as TGCGCCAGCAGCTTACAGGCCAATCAGCCCCAGCATTTT.

Only one count was recorded for this clonotype. The rearrangement joins TRBV12-3 or TRBV12-4 to TRBJ2-7, with D perhaps matching TRBD2 (6 bases). Trimming removed 1 base at V and 5 bases at J, with 12 bases between. The CDR3 runs 14 residues. The CDR3 loop is CASSLESGLDEQYF. CDR3 coding DNA: TGTGCCAGCAGTTTAGAAAGCGGGCTCGACGAGCAGTACTTC.

V gene TRBV20-1 combines with J gene TRBJ2-3; 12 bases map to TRBD1. Trimming took 6 bases from V and 5 from J; bases not matched to a gene: 9. CDR1 and CDR2 from the germline V gene are DFQATT and SNEGSKA (reference sequence). The CDR3 is 15 residues long. As DNA, the CDR3 is TGCAGTGCGTCTCGGGACAGGGGGCGCCAAGATACGCAGTATTTT. This translates into CSASRDRGRQDTQYF.

The chain links TRBV29-1 to TRBJ1-4; TRBD1 aligns across 7 bases. V lost 1 base and J lost 6; bases outside the gene matches: 5. Per the germline V gene, CDR1 is SQVTM and CDR2 is ANQGSEA. The CDR3 runs to 14 residues. The CDR3 bases are TGCAGCGTTGAAGCCAGGGGGGGGCATGAAAAACTGTTTTTT. It specifies CSVEARGGHEKLFF.

This clonotype was detected only a few times. The gene calls are TRBV2 and TRBJ1-2; the D is unclear. This CDR3 has 14 amino acids. The V gene's germline CDR1 is SNHLY and CDR2 FYNNEI. Trimming pared 3 bases from V and 3 bases from J, leaving 11 bases between. The chain's CDR3 is CASSDWPNHYGYTF. The CDR3 DNA is TGTGCCAGCAGTGACTGGCCGAACCACTATGGCTACACCTTC.

This clonotype was counted between two and nine times. V and J are TRBV20-1 and TRBJ1-5; D call uncertain. The CDR3 covers 12 residues. CDR1 and CDR2 (germline): DFQATT, SNEGSKA (reference sequence). V lost 4 bases and J lost 2, with 6 bases in between. The CDR3 nucleotides read TGCAGTGCTATATCAGGCAATCAGCCCCAGCATTTT. It encodes CSAISGNQPQHF.

For this clonotype: A junction end diverges from the germline sequence, so it may reflect a read error. This CDR3 is CAGSQLPGLAGSYEQYF. The CDR3 DNA is TGCGCCGGCAGCCAATTACCGGGACTAGCGGGGTCCTACGAGCAGTACTTC. V usage is TRBV4-1 and J usage is TRBJ2-7; TRBD2 matches at 13 bases. Germline loops: CDR1 MGHRA, CDR2 YSYEKL. CDR3 length: 17 residues.

This clonotype was counted only a few times. V gene TRBV19 combines with J gene TRBJ2-3; maybe TRBD1 (5 bases). Germline-derived CDR1 and CDR2 are LNHDA and SQIVND (reference sequence). The V gene lost 1 base and the J gene lost 0 bases, with 8 bases spanning the gap. This CDR3 is 15 amino acids long. The CDR3 sequence: CASSIAGFSTDTQYF. The CDR3 DNA is TGTGCCAGTAGTATAGCAGGGTTTAGCACAGATACGCAGTATTTT.

This clonotype was picked up a small number of times. The V call is TRBV12-3 or TRBV12-4, the J call TRBJ2-5, with D perhaps being TRBD1 or TRBD2 (5 bases each). V was shortened by 1 base and J by 2 bases, with 14 bases between the two germline ends. The CDR3 contains 16 residues. CDR3 nucleotide sequence: TGTGCCAGCAGTTTAGGCCGTCTGGGGGTACAAGAGACCCAGTACTTC. Translation gives CASSLGRLGVQETQYF.